Listed here is a single T cell receptor (beta chain). The sample belongs to a study of blood T cell repertoires in COVID-19. Authors' data handling: Amplifying reference gene primers gave estimates of nucleated cell counts. Profiling relied on immunoSEQ multiplex PCR, and the TCRdb table lists in-frame clones only, not all of them. That table gives V, J and clone size, and the DNA gave D and trimming. This sample has about 200,000 clones, with 84% found just once. CDR3 length: 14 residues. V dropped 4 bases and J dropped 0 bases, with 10 bases sitting between them. Germline V gene sequence: CDR1 SGHNT, CDR2 YYREEE (reference sequence).

The TCR originated in a woman aged 25 to 39 who had been exposed to COVID-19. The chain combines TRBV5-4 with TRBJ2-5; D gene ambiguous. Sequencing used PBMCs or T cells enriched from blood (not recorded which). For the CDR3, the DNA is TGTGCCAGCAGCCTTATTCCCTACCAAGAGACCCAGTACTTC. Translated, it gives CASSLIPYQETQYF.